The following is a T cell receptor beta chain sequence with its context. This sample is drawn from a study of T-cell reconstitution after alpha-beta-depleted transplantation in children. Unique molecular identifiers tagged the TCRbeta library. TCRdb fed the PCR reads into MiXCR, producing one record per CDR3 protein. The sample shows roughly 220,000 distinct CDR3 sequences, approximately 9.8% of them seen only once. V shed 6 bases and J 1 base; nucleotides not matched to a gene: 14. Germline CDR1 reads SGHVS; CDR2 reads FNYEAQ. This CDR3 spans 19 amino acids. This TCR was sampled from a human donor who donated a stem cell graft to a child with SCID. The chain has TRBV7-6 and TRBJ1-6; 8 bases agree with TRBD1. Sequencing was performed on PBMCs from the stem cell graft donor, taken from the stem cell graft. CDR3 sequence (DNA): TGTGCCAGCAGTCCCCGGGACAGGCGACTAGGGTCCTATAATTCACCCCTCCACTTT. Translation: CASSPRDRRLGSYNSPLHF.